The 30 T cell receptor beta chains below come from one sample, sequenced in a study of blood T cell repertoires in COVID-19. Sequencing was performed with immunoSEQ multiplex PCR; in TCRdb, only in-frame clones are kept and a portion is missing. Altogether tens of thousands of clones are present, approximately 83% being singletons, with the ten largest covering 2.5% to 3%. What was sequenced was peripheral blood. All receptors come from a woman at least 80 years old with acute or convalescent COVID-19.

The genes are TRBV19 and TRBJ2-2; TRBD2 might be the D (5 bases). V lost 8 bases and J 2 bases, leaving 12 bases between the germline ends. The CDR3 is 14 residues long. In germline, CDR1 is LNHDA, CDR2 SQIVND (reference sequence). CDR3: CASRGSVNTGELFF. The CDR3 DNA is TGTGCCAGTCGCGGTAGCGTTAACACCGGGGAGCTGTTTTTT.

J is TRBJ2-3 and V is TRBV19; D is unresolved. Germline V lookup: CDR1 LNHDA, CDR2 SQIVND (reference sequence). Trimming took off 2 bases at V and 4 bases at J, with 4 bases between the two ends. There are 12 residues in the CDR3. CDR3 nucleotide sequence: TGTGCCAGTAGTATAAGCTCAGATACGCAGTATTTT. It yields the protein CASSISSDTQYF.

This chain connects TRBV21-1 to TRBJ1-5; the table's D call TRBD1 went unverified against the DNA. TRBV21-1 is annotated as a pseudogene. CDR3 size: 13 residues. The chain's CDR3 is CASSIQGRQPQHF. The DNA for the CDR3 is TGTGCCAGCAGCATACAGGGGCGTCAGCCCCAGCATTTT.

This clone came up a few times. The genes are TRBV14 and TRBJ1-6; D remains ambiguous. The CDR3 is 13 residues long. Between the trimmed V and J ends, which lost 4 bases and 10 bases, there was a span of 11 bases. CDR1 is SGHDN, CDR2 FVKESK, per germline. CDR3 nucleotide sequence: TGTGCCAGCAGCCTGCACGGGAACTCACCCCTCCACTTT. It yields the protein CASSLHGNSPLHF.

The V call is TRBV24-1, the J call TRBJ2-3, with 7 bases lining up with TRBD1. The germline gives CDR1 KGHDR, CDR2 SFDVKD. This CDR3 is 15 amino acids long. V trimming: 5 bases; J trimming: 5 bases; junction bases outside the gene matches: 9. The CDR3 here is CATSARQGERDTQYF. For the CDR3, the DNA is TGTGCCACCAGTGCTCGGCAGGGGGAGAGAGATACGCAGTATTTT.

The chain uses TRBV19 and TRBJ1-2; a possible D gene is TRBD1 (5 bases). V shed 3 bases and J shed 4 bases, with 15 bases lying between them. Germline CDR1 reads LNHDA; CDR2 reads SQIVND (reference sequence). The CDR3 is 15 amino acids. The CDR3 nucleotides are TGTGCCAGTAGTATCCCAGGGCGCGAAAGCTATGGCTACACCTTC. Residues: CASSIPGRESYGYTF.

Comment on this clone: A read error may account for a junction end that differs from germline. V and J are TRBV10-2 and TRBJ2-3; TRBD2 might be the D (6 bases). The germline V gene encodes CDR1 WSHSY and CDR2 SAAADI. This CDR3 contains 16 residues. This CDR3 reads CASGERLVFESDTQYF. DNA of the CDR3: TGCGCCAGCGGTGAAAGACTAGTTTTTGAGTCAGATACGCAGTATTTT.

The V call is TRBV20-1, the J call TRBJ2-1; no firm D call. V was pared by 4 bases and J by 5 bases, with 3 bases between. Germline V gene lookup returns CDR1 DFQATT and CDR2 SNEGSKA (reference sequence). The CDR3 totals 10 residues. CDR3 nucleotides: TGCAGTGCTATCAACAATGAGCAGTTCTTC. Protein sequence: CSAINNEQFF.

The chain is built from TRBV7-9 and TRBJ1-4, with D tentatively TRBD1 (6 bases). The CDR3 has 15 amino acids. Germline lookup yields CDR1 SEHNR and CDR2 FQNEAQ (reference sequence). Trimming removed 5 bases at V and 8 bases at J, with 18 bases between. The CDR3 protein is CASSPPDRSGEKLFF. Written as DNA, the CDR3 is TGTGCCAGCAGCCCCCCGGACAGAAGCGGCGAAAAACTGTTTTTT.

V usage is TRBV18 and J usage is TRBJ1-1; 8 positions match TRBD1. V was pared by 5 bases and J by 4 bases, with 6 bases of the junction left unmatched. This CDR3 has 14 residues. Germline V gene sequence: CDR1 KGHSH, CDR2 LQKENI. The CDR3 reads CASSRQGLGTEAFF. CDR3 in DNA: TGTGCCAGCTCAAGACAGGGGTTGGGCACTGAAGCTTTCTTT.

The chain has TRBV6-5 and TRBJ2-1, with 13 bases aligning to TRBD2. The CDR3 has 16 amino acids. The V gene end was trimmed by 4 bases and the J gene end by 7 bases; junction bases not matched to a gene: 7. Germline loops: CDR1 MNHEY, CDR2 SVGAGI. The CDR3 nucleotides read TGTGCCAGCAGTTCGCGACTAGCGGGGGGAAGGAATGAGCAGTTCTTC. Protein product: CASSSRLAGGRNEQFF.

The rearrangement links TRBV6-5 to TRBJ1-5; 8 positions agree with TRBD1. CDR1 and CDR2 (germline): MNHEY, SVGAGI. There are 14 residues in the CDR3. Losses at the gene ends were 7 bases for V and 6 bases for J; bases not matched to a gene: 8. In DNA form, the CDR3 reads TGTGCCAGCACCAAAACAGGGGGTGGTCAGCCCCAGCATTTT. This codes for CASTKTGGGQPQHF.

V gene TRBV20-1 combines with J gene TRBJ2-7; D remains unclear. Trimming cost V 4 bases and J 1 base, with 5 bases left between them. Germline CDR1 is DFQATT and CDR2 is SNEGSKA (reference sequence). This CDR3 contains 11 residues. The CDR3 region is CSAILSYEQYF. The CDR3 DNA reads as TGCAGTGCTATCCTTTCCTACGAGCAGTACTTC.

The sample holds a few counts of this clone. The chain carries TRBV7-8 and TRBJ2-7; 7 positions agree with TRBD1. This CDR3 comprises 14 residues. Germline CDR1 and CDR2: SGHVS and FQNEAQ. Germline trimming cut 5 bases from V and 5 bases from J; bases unmatched to any gene: 9. The CDR3 here is CASSLDRVANEQYF. CDR3 in DNA: TGTGCCAGCAGCCTAGACAGGGTCGCAAACGAGCAGTACTTC.

This clone has only one observation. This chain uses TRBV4-2 with TRBJ1-4; 8 bases agree with TRBD1. The germline gives CDR1 LGHNA, CDR2 YNFKEQ. With 2 bases clipped from V and 7 bases from J, the junction kept 3 bases outside the gene matches. This CDR3 spans 14 amino acids. The CDR3: CASSQTGGGEKLFF. The CDR3 DNA reads TGTGCCAGCAGCCAAACAGGGGGTGGTGAAAAACTGTTTTTT.

A few counts support this clone. The chain joins TRBV30 to TRBJ1-1; D is unclear. Germline-derived CDR1 and CDR2 are GTSNPN and SVGIG (reference sequence). Trimming cost V 1 base and J 2 bases, with 8 bases left between them. The CDR3 contains 13 residues. The CDR3 region is CAWSDQANTEAFF. The CDR3 DNA sequence: TGTGCCTGGAGTGATCAAGCCAACACTGAAGCTTTCTTT.

The rearrangement uses TRBV5-5 and TRBJ1-1, with D unclear. V shed 0 bases and J shed 4 bases, with 19 bases lying between them. Germline V lookup: CDR1 SGHKS, CDR2 YYEKEE (reference sequence). This CDR3 has 17 amino acids. DNA of the CDR3: TGTGCCAGCAGCTTGGTGTTCGGGGTCGAGTATTTCACTGAAGCTTTCTTT. It yields the protein CASSLVFGVEYFTEAFF.

The genes are TRBV24-1 and TRBJ2-1; 10 nucleotides match TRBD2. The ends lost 4 bases at V and 2 bases at J; junction bases unmatched: 1. CDR1 is KGHDR and CDR2 is SFDVKD in the germline V gene. The CDR3 spans 15 residues. Here the CDR3 DNA reads TGTGCCACCAGTGAGAGCGGGGGGGCCTACAATGAGCAGTTCTTC. Translating gives CATSESGGAYNEQFF.

The chain is built from TRBV7-2 and TRBJ1-2; TRBD1 matches at 8 bases. J gave up 5 bases and V 3 bases, and 2 bases lay outside the gene matches. The length of the CDR3 is 13 residues. The V gene's germline CDR1 is SGHTA and CDR2 FQGNSA. CDR3 loop: CASSLTGDYGYTF. Here the CDR3 DNA reads TGTGCCAGCAGCTTGACAGGGGATTATGGCTACACCTTC.

This clone was counted between two and nine times. V gene TRBV13 combines with J gene TRBJ2-3; TRBD2 aligns across 8 bases. The CDR3 consists of 16 residues. CDR1 and CDR2 from the germline V gene are PRHDT and FYEKMQ (reference sequence). V was clipped by 4 bases and J by 2 bases; unmatched bases: 8. This CDR3 reads CASSSPNSGDTDTQYF. CDR3 DNA: TGTGCCAGCAGCTCCCCCAATAGCGGGGACACAGATACGCAGTATTTT.

This chain connects TRBV25-1 to TRBJ1-1; TRBD1 matches 8 bases. Germline CDR1 MGHDK, CDR2 SYGVNS. This CDR3 is 11 amino acids long. V lost 5 bases and J lost 8; bases outside the gene matches: 1. This CDR3 is CASSRTGEAFF. The CDR3 bases are TGTGCCAGCAGTCGGACAGGGGAAGCTTTCTTT.

This clone has just a few counts. This rearrangement joins TRBV2 to TRBJ1-5; a possible D gene is TRBD1 (5 bases). Trimming shortened V by 4 bases and J by 3 bases, and 10 bases separated the two germline ends. The CDR3 spans 14 residues. CDR1 and CDR2 from the germline V gene are SNHLY and FYNNEI. The CDR3 DNA sequence: TGTGCCAGCAGTGTCTCGGGGGACAATCAGCCCCAGCATTTT. Translated, it gives CASSVSGDNQPQHF. Drawing the rest from reference TRBV2 and TRBJ1-5, the complete variable domain is EPEVTQTPSHQVTQMGQEVILRCVPISNHLYFYWYRQILGQKVEFLVSFYNNEISEKSEIFDDQFSVERPDGSNFTLKIRSTKLEDSAMYFCASSVSGDNQPQHFGDGTRLSIL.

The J gene is TRBJ1-6, the V gene TRBV10-3; 8 nucleotides agree with TRBD1. V dropped 4 bases and J dropped 7; count of bases not matched to a gene: 6. This CDR3 spans 15 amino acids. Germline V gene data show CDR1 as ENHRY and CDR2 as SYGVKD. CDR3 coding DNA: TGTGCCATCAGTGTGGGGACAGGAACAAATTCACCCCTCCACTTT. Translated, it gives CAISVGTGTNSPLHF.

The chain joins TRBV28 to TRBJ1-1; D is possibly TRBD1 (6 bases). Trimming took 5 bases from V and 0 from J, leaving 16 bases between them. This CDR3 spans 16 amino acids. Germline CDR1 is MDHEN and CDR2 is SYDVKM. In nucleotides, the CDR3 is TGTGCCAGCAGTCAGACAGGCTTGGGGATGAACACTGAAGCTTTCTTT. Residues: CASSQTGLGMNTEAFF.

The chain employs TRBV12-3 or TRBV12-4 and TRBJ1-6, with no clear D. Trimming pared 5 bases from V and 6 bases from J, leaving 5 bases between. The CDR3 runs 12 residues. The CDR3 DNA reads as TGTGCCAGCAGTACGAGTAATTCACCCCTCCACTTT. Translating it yields CASSTSNSPLHF.

This clone was picked up a small number of times. V usage is TRBV13 and J usage is TRBJ2-5; TRBD2 agrees at 8 bases. V gave up 5 bases and J gave up 5 bases; unmatched junction bases: 10. The CDR3 is 15 amino acids. Germline V gives CDR1 PRHDT, CDR2 FYEKMQ (reference sequence). CDR3 region: CASSQGTRDRETQYF. CDR3 coding DNA: TGTGCCAGCAGCCAAGGGACTAGGGATAGGGAGACCCAGTACTTC.

V is TRBV2 and J is TRBJ2-1; D is possibly TRBD2 (5 bases). The CDR3 has 11 amino acids. In germline, CDR1 is SNHLY, CDR2 FYNNEI. Trimming cost V 7 bases and J 13 bases, with 14 bases left between them. CDR3 region: CASTPRVGQFF. CDR3 DNA: TGTGCCAGCACCCCGCGGGTTGGTCAGTTCTTC.

The chain has TRBV9 and TRBJ2-1; TRBD1 matches 12 bases. The CDR3 contains 15 residues. CDR1 and CDR2 from the germline V gene are SGDLS and YYNGEE. With V trimmed by 3 bases and J by 7 bases, 5 bases remained unmatched. The CDR3, as DNA: TGTGCCAGCAGCGGCGGGACAGGGGGCAAAAATGAGCAGTTCTTC. It translates to CASSGGTGGKNEQFF.

This chain connects TRBV9 to TRBJ1-2; 9 nucleotides agree with TRBD1. J lost 8 bases, V lost 4 bases, and 9 bases had no gene match. CDR1 and CDR2 (germline): SGDLS, YYNGEE. This CDR3 has 14 amino acids. The CDR3 coding sequence is TGTGCCAGCAGCTTAACAGGGGGCCGAGGAGGCTACACCTTC. Its protein is CASSLTGGRGGYTF.

DNA of the CDR3: TGCGCCAGCAGACTAGGGACAGTCTACAATCAGCCCCAGCATTTT. Translation gives CASRLGTVYNQPQHF. This chain connects TRBV5-1 to TRBJ1-5; 7 nucleotides match TRBD1. In germline, CDR1 is SGHRS, CDR2 YFSETQ. The V and J ends lost 5 bases and 3 bases, in that order; junction bases with no gene match: 8. This CDR3 comprises 15 residues.